The 6 T cell receptor beta chains presented below share a single source sample, sequenced in a study of T cells expressing NK-cell markers (dated by TCRdb to the early 2020s). The library was obtained by 5' RACE. These reads were obtained on an Illumina HiSeq 2000. TCRdb reprocessed the reads and assigns one entry to each CDR3 protein sequence, leaving out DNA. The sample's records list about 190,000 distinct CDR3 sequences. 20% to 25% of the sample lies in the top ten. Sequenced material: blood T cells: a sorted CD56 or NKG2C T cell subset, CD4+ or CD8+ T cells, or bulk PBMC T cells (not recorded which). The receptors shown here come from a man aged 18-75 years in good health.

The chain joins TRBV13 to TRBJ2-5; TCRdb outputs TRBD1, but without DNA this stays unchecked. Germline V gene lookup returns CDR1 PRHDT and CDR2 FYEKMQ (reference sequence). This CDR3 has 14 amino acids. CDR3: CASSLRTGVETQYF. Looking up the rest from reference TRBV13 and TRBJ2-5 gives the full variable domain: AAGVIQSPRHLIKEKRETATLKCYPIPRHDTVYWYQQGPGQDPQFLISFYEKMQSDKGSIPDRFSAQQFSDYHSELNMSSLELGDSALYFCASSLRTGVETQYFGPGTRLLVL.

The V call is TRBV5-4, the J call TRBJ2-7; TCRdb's assignment of TRBD1 cannot be checked, as there is no DNA. This CDR3 contains 12 residues. CDR1 and CDR2 from the germline V gene are SGHNT and YYREEE (reference sequence). CDR3 sequence: CASSFDRDKQYF.

The gene calls are TRBV19 and TRBJ1-5; as DNA is missing, the TRBD1 call by TCRdb cannot be tested. Germline V gene sequence: CDR1 LNHDA, CDR2 SQIVND (reference sequence). CDR3 size: 14 residues. Here the CDR3 reads CASSSGPKNQPQHF.

The V gene is TRBV4-1, the J gene TRBJ2-7; the D call from TCRdb, TRBD1, cannot be confirmed without DNA. The CDR3 loop spans 15 amino acids. Germline values: CDR1 MGHRA, CDR2 YSYEKL. The CDR3 is CASSPSDRGGHEQYF.

The J gene is TRBJ2-1, the V gene TRBV11-1; the TCRdb D gene call, TRBD2, has no DNA to confirm it. CDR1 SGHAT and CDR2 FQDESV come from the germline V gene (reference sequence). The CDR3 spans 14 residues. The CDR3 is CASSELAGLGEQFF.

This chain's CDR3 is CASTWGLTGEDTGELFF. The rearrangement joins TRBV9 to TRBJ2-2; TCRdb calls TRBD1, which cannot be checked without DNA. This CDR3 spans 17 amino acids. Germline V gene sequence: CDR1 SGDLS, CDR2 YYNGEE.